This TCR beta chain is from a study of T-cell memory formation after mild COVID-19 (dated by TCRdb to the early 2020s). For context, the study as a whole: TCR sequence clusters from the two donors were found to be largely donor specific. In a couple of donors, T-cell clones that expanded and contracted after mild COVID-19 were tracked by sequencing TCRalpha and TCRbeta repertoires over time. The cohort was made up of two young adult volunteers, one female and one male, who were previously healthy.

A remark on this clonotype: Its antigen remains unidentified. Qualities for individual bases were not recorded, and no much larger clone is one base off.

The data were produced on an Illumina NovaSeq 6000. Using 5'RACE with constant-segment primers, TCRalpha and TCRbeta cDNA libraries were constructed, with sample barcodes and unique molecular identifiers added in the process. Trizol reagent was used to extract RNA from every sample. Library amplification was performed in two PCR steps, and a second sample barcode and Illumina TruSeq adapters were introduced in the second step. Sequencing of the libraries was done on an Illumina NovaSeq, producing 2 x 150 bp paired-end reads. As for the authors' bioinformatics: With migec v1.2.7, reads were demultiplexed and then collapsed into UMI-guided consensus sequences. With mixcr v2.1.11, UMI consensuses were aligned to TRA and TRB V and J templates and assembled into clonotypes. Clonotypes were classified as expanded or contracted when called significant by both edgeR and NoisET, with noise models trained on biological replicates. For edgeR calls, the thresholds were a false discovery rate-adjusted p below 0.01 and a log2 fold-change of 1. As an exploratory analysis of dynamics, PCA with hierarchical clustering was applied to max-normalized trajectories of the 1000 most abundant clonotypes. The CD4 or CD8 phenotype of responding clones was assigned using the separately sequenced CD4+ and CD8+ repertoires. TCRdb applied fastp at Q25 and MiXCR to the public reads, then kept only in-frame beta chains. Rows merge per CDR3 protein into single entries with the most common DNA and genes. These V and J calls are TCRdb output, not the study's own analysis. This sample gives 85,000 to 130,000 distinct CDR3 sequences in total; 12% of them show up just once. The ten largest clones add up to around 30% of the sample.

Ficoll-Paque density gradient centrifugation was the method used to isolate PBMCs. The study at large found these results: SARS-CoV-2 specificity of the second-wave clones peaking on day 37 was not confirmed. From day 15 to 85, contracting clones showed balanced CD4/CD8 phenotypes, whereas a second wave of clones that expanded from day 15 to 37 leaned towards CD4+. The study included only a couple of mild cases, and larger cohorts that include severe cases with pre-infection samples were judged to be necessary. Some responding clones were found in pre-infection memory, which suggests that pre-existing cross-reactive memory T cells took part in the SARS-CoV-2 response. Contracting CD4+ clones turned up mainly in the CM and EM memory subsets, whereas EMRA was where CD8+ clones were enriched.

V has 7 bases trimmed and J has 6 bases trimmed; junction bases matching no gene number 8. From the cysteine up to the phenylalanine, the CDR3 has a length of 13 residues. Here the CDR3 DNA is all that survives: 39 bases in frame from base 1. The germline V gene (reference sequence) sets CDR1 to SEHNR and CDR2 to FQNEAQ. The chain uses TRBV7-9 and TRBJ1-1; 7 middle bases align to TRBD1. This TCR came from an adult woman who had mild COVID-19 (a few samples of this study predate the infection). The sample titles of this study are shuffled in the database, so cell type and time point are left out; the donor was told from shared clones. Source material: PBMCs or a T cell subset sorted from them (not recorded which). The CDR3 protein sequence reads: CASTRGGTPEAFF. The DNA reads TGTGCCAGCACCAGGGGGGGTACCCCTGAAGCTTTCTTT.